What follows are 24 T cell receptor beta chains derived from one specimen sequenced in a study of OX40 agonist ivuxolimab in advanced cancers. Sequenced by immunoSEQ multiplex PCR; TCRdb stores in-frame clones only, minus some. The top ten hold 7.6% of the sample, which has 55,000 to 70,000 clones, approximately 90% seen once. The specimen was CD4+ or CD8+ T cells sorted from blood, collected in a trial of the OX40 agonist ivuxolimab. Source of these receptors: an adult with an advanced solid tumor such as melanoma, head and neck, liver or kidney cancer.

The chain has TRBV7-9 and TRBJ2-7, with D perhaps TRBD1 (5 bases). This CDR3 region has 12 residues. CDR1 and CDR2 (germline): SEHNR, FQNEAQ (reference sequence). V lost 3 bases, J lost 6 bases, and 9 bases lay in between. This CDR3 reads CASSFLRAEQYF. The CDR3 DNA reads TGTGCCAGCAGCTTTCTCAGGGCCGAGCAGTACTTC.

The gene calls are TRBV30 and TRBJ2-1, with TRBD2 as a possible D gene (6 bases). The CDR3 runs 14 residues. CDR1 is GTSNPN and CDR2 is SVGIG in the germline V gene (reference sequence). V lost 5 bases and J 4 bases, leaving 15 bases between the germline ends. The CDR3 reads CAWGVGGLYNEQFF. The CDR3 nucleotides read TGTGCCTGGGGGGTCGGGGGATTATACAATGAGCAGTTCTTC.

The rearrangement uses TRBV7-9 and TRBJ1-4; D gene uncertain. V gave up 1 base and J gave up 1 base, with 7 bases separating them. The CDR3 has 15 residues. CDR1 is SEHNR, CDR2 FQNEAQ, per germline (reference sequence). CDR3: CASSLVAGTNEKLFF. CDR3 DNA: TGTGCCAGCAGCTTAGTAGCAGGAACTAATGAAAAACTGTTTTTT.

The chain combines TRBV13 with TRBJ1-2; 7 nucleotides agree with TRBD1. Germline V CDR1 and CDR2: PRHDT, FYEKMQ (reference sequence). The junction had 7 bases not matched to a gene; V was cut back by 5 bases and J by 7 bases. The CDR3 runs 13 residues. The DNA of the CDR3 is TGTGCCAGCAGCCAGAGGGGGCTGGGTGGCTACACCTTC. Protein sequence: CASSQRGLGGYTF.

This clone was recorded once. The chain joins TRBV11-3 to TRBJ2-2; D remains ambiguous. Germline V lookup: CDR1 SGHNT, CDR2 YENEEA. The CDR3 loop spans 14 amino acids. Trimming removed 1 base at V and 6 bases at J, with 9 bases between. DNA for the CDR3: TGTGCCAGCAGCTTAGCGGTGGGCGCCGGGGAGCTGTTTTTT. It is translated as CASSLAVGAGELFF.

The chain is built from TRBV29-1 and TRBJ2-1; a possible D gene is TRBD1 (6 bases). The CDR3 is 13 residues long. Deletions cut 7 bases from V and 12 bases from J, with 22 bases between. CDR1 SQVTM and CDR2 ANQGSEA come from the germline V gene. This chain's CDR3 is CSADSIGQLVQFF. The CDR3 coding sequence is TGCAGCGCCGACAGCATTGGACAGTTGGTGCAGTTCTTC.

The chain uses TRBV6-1 and TRBJ2-1; the match to TRBD2 covers 7 bases. V was pared by 7 bases and J by 3 bases, with 6 bases of the junction left unmatched. Germline lookup yields CDR1 MNHNS and CDR2 SASEGT. This CDR3 is built from 14 residues. The CDR3 region is CASTSGDDYNEQFF. The CDR3 DNA sequence: TGTGCCAGCACCAGCGGGGACGACTACAATGAGCAGTTCTTC.

The J gene is TRBJ2-3, the V gene TRBV9; tentatively, D is TRBD1 (6 bases). CDR3 length: 14 amino acids. Germline assignment: CDR1 SGDLS and CDR2 YYNGEE. Trimming cost V 3 bases and J 2 bases, with 10 bases left between them. CDR3 loop: CASSAGTITDTQYF. The CDR3 coding sequence is TGTGCCAGCAGCGCCGGGACAATCACAGATACGCAGTATTTT.

This clone was picked up one time. This chain links TRBV9 with TRBJ2-1, with 7 bases that match TRBD1. Per the germline V gene, CDR1 is SGDLS and CDR2 is YYNGEE. J was trimmed by 1 base and V by 3 bases; bases with no gene match: 4. The CDR3 length is 15 residues. CDR3 coding DNA: TGTGCCAGCAGCGACAGGGGTGGTTCCTACAATGAGCAGTTCTTC. Encoded protein: CASSDRGGSYNEQFF. Supplemented by reference TRBV9 and TRBJ2-1, the full variable domain reads DSGVTQTPKHLITATGQRVTLRCSPRSGDLSVYWYQQSLDQGLQFLIQYYNGEERAKGNILERFSAQQFPDLHSELNLSSLELGDSALYFCASSDRGGSYNEQFFGPGTRLTVL.

V gene TRBV20-1 combines with J gene TRBJ1-1; 8 positions agree with TRBD1. The germline CDR1 and CDR2 sequences are DFQATT and SNEGSKA (reference sequence). This CDR3 region has 11 residues. The junction had 6 bases not matched to a gene; V was cut back by 5 bases and J by 10 bases. The CDR3 DNA is TGCAGTGCTTCAGGACAGGGCAGAGCTTTCTTT. This translates into CSASGQGRAFF.

The rearrangement uses TRBV9 and TRBJ2-1; D is tentatively TRBD1 or TRBD2 (6 bases each). The CDR3 is 15 residues long. Trimming pared 0 bases from V and 2 bases from J, leaving 9 bases between. Germline V gives CDR1 SGDLS, CDR2 YYNGEE. CDR3 DNA: TGTGCCAGCAGCGTAGGGGGGGCCGCCTACAATGAGCAGTTCTTC. It specifies CASSVGGAAYNEQFF.

This clone was recorded once. V is TRBV10-3 and J is TRBJ2-3; 11 nucleotides agree with TRBD2. Per germline, CDR1 ENHRY and CDR2 SYGVKD. The J segment lost 4 bases and the V segment lost 3 bases, leaving 6 bases of the junction unmatched. The CDR3 runs to 16 residues. The CDR3: CAISDKTSGDSDTQYF. The CDR3 nucleotides read TGTGCCATCAGTGATAAGACTAGCGGGGACTCAGATACGCAGTATTTT.

This chain uses TRBV2 with TRBJ2-1; D is uncertain. In germline, CDR1 is SNHLY, CDR2 FYNNEI. The CDR3 is made up of 12 amino acids. Trimming shortened V by 6 bases and J by 9 bases, and 12 bases separated the two germline ends. CDR3: CASRPRPGEQFF. As DNA, the CDR3 is TGTGCCAGCAGACCTCGCCCGGGTGAGCAGTTCTTC.

The chain couples TRBV19 to TRBJ2-2, with TRBD2 matching 7 bases. J gave up 2 bases and V 1 base, and 1 base lay outside the gene matches. The germline V gene has CDR1 LNHDA and CDR2 SQIVND (reference sequence). This CDR3 contains 15 residues. The CDR3 DNA sequence: TGTGCCAGTAGTATAGGACTAGCTAACACCGGGGAGCTGTTTTTT. It yields the protein CASSIGLANTGELFF.

This clone has just one count. The chain uses TRBV25-1 and TRBJ1-2; the match to TRBD1 covers 7 bases. Germline assignment: CDR1 MGHDK and CDR2 SYGVNS. The CDR3 is 16 residues long. Losses at the gene ends were 4 bases for V and 8 bases for J; bases not matched to a gene: 16. CDR3 in DNA: TGTGCCAGCAGTGCGTGGGGCGTACAGGGGCCCGGGGGCTACACCTTC. Translating gives CASSAWGVQGPGGYTF.

This clone has just one count. CDR3 DNA sequence: TGTGCCAGCAGCTTCGGGGACACTGGTATCTATGGCTACACCTTC. Translation gives CASSFGDTGIYGYTF. The V gene is TRBV7-9, the J gene TRBJ1-2; TRBD1 is a possible D gene (6 bases). Deletions cut 3 bases from V and 4 bases from J, with 15 bases between. The CDR3 is 15 residues long. The germline gives CDR1 SEHNR, CDR2 FQNEAQ (reference sequence).

V usage is TRBV5-6 and J usage is TRBJ2-5; no definite D call. The closer fit of TRBJ2-7 to the DNA end suggests the J call may be wrong. Germline assignment: CDR1 SGHDT and CDR2 YYEEEE. This CDR3 contains 13 residues. In DNA, the CDR3 is TGTGCCAGCAGCTTGGACATGTCCTACGAGCAGTACTTC. Encoded protein: CASSLDMSYEQYF.

Note on this clone: A read error may explain this, as a much larger clone is one base away. The same CDR3 also results from other DNA sequences found in this sample. The chain employs TRBV6-4 and TRBJ2-3, with TRBD2 matching over 10 bases. After removal of 0 bases from V and 4 bases from J, the junction contained 1 base not matched to a gene. CDR3 length: 15 amino acids. Germline lookup yields CDR1 MRHNA and CDR2 SNTAGT. CDR3 protein: CASSDSSGGADTQYF. The CDR3 DNA reads TGTGCCAGCAGTGACTCGAGCGGGGGGGCAGATACGCAGTATTTT.

This sequence joins TRBV27 and TRBJ1-1; weak D call: TRBD1 (5 bases). Germline V gene data show CDR1 as MNHEY and CDR2 as SMNVEV (reference sequence). The CDR3 runs 17 residues. Trimming pared 0 bases from V and 3 bases from J, leaving 17 bases between. CDR3: CASSLSGRQTTYTEAFF. DNA for the CDR3: TGTGCCAGCAGTTTATCCGGGCGACAGACAACCTACACTGAAGCTTTCTTT.

The rearrangement uses TRBV4-1 and TRBJ2-5; 7 nucleotides align to TRBD1. V shed 4 bases and J 4 bases; nucleotides not matched to a gene: 6. The CDR3 is 14 amino acids. Germline loops: CDR1 MGHRA, CDR2 YSYEKL. DNA of the CDR3: TGCGCCAGCAGCCTGGGGACAGTACGAGAGACCCAGTACTTC. This encodes CASSLGTVRETQYF.

The chain links TRBV5-5 to TRBJ1-5, with D possibly being TRBD1 (6 bases). CDR3 size: 17 residues. The germline gives CDR1 SGHKS, CDR2 YYEKEE (reference sequence). The V end was cut by 0 bases, the J end by 2 bases, with 15 bases between. CDR3 region: CASSLELWGAGNQPQHF. CDR3 DNA: TGTGCCAGCAGCTTGGAGCTCTGGGGGGCGGGCAATCAGCCCCAGCATTTT.

The chain employs TRBV7-8 and TRBJ1-6; 9 positions match TRBD1. CDR1 and CDR2 from the germline V gene are SGHVS and FQNEAQ. This CDR3 spans 18 amino acids. The trim removed 3 bases at V and 0 bases at J, leaving 6 bases unmatched. The CDR3 DNA is TGTGCCAGCAGCTTTGGGACAGGGCCCAGCTCCTATAATTCACCCCTCCACTTT. Protein: CASSFGTGPSSYNSPLHF.

This clone was counted a single time. V is TRBV19 and J is TRBJ2-7, with 7 bases that match TRBD2. The CDR3 length is 13 residues. CDR1 and CDR2 (germline): LNHDA, SQIVND (reference sequence). The trim removed 6 bases at V and 0 bases at J, leaving 2 bases unmatched. The CDR3 loop is CASSSGISYEQYF. As DNA, the CDR3 is TGTGCCAGTAGCAGCGGGATCTCCTACGAGCAGTACTTC.

The chain recombines TRBV6-5 with TRBJ1-1; TRBD1 matches at 7 bases. V lost 5 bases to trimming and J lost 4 bases; unmatched junction nucleotides: 7. The CDR3 sequence is 14 residues long. Per the germline V gene, CDR1 is MNHEY and CDR2 is SVGAGI. The CDR3 here is CASSETGFATEAFF. DNA of the CDR3: TGTGCCAGCAGTGAGACAGGGTTCGCCACTGAAGCTTTCTTT.